This TCR beta chain was observed in a study of cytomegalovirus exposure and HLA in healthy donors. It was with 60 Vbeta and 13 Jbeta primers that the PCR ran. Sequencing was performed with immunoSEQ multiplex PCR; in TCRdb, only in-frame clones are kept and a portion is missing. The sample records 200,000 or so clones, about 86% being singletons. J lost 4 bases, V lost 4 bases, and 5 bases had no gene match. Germline CDR1 PRHDT, CDR2 FYEKMQ (reference sequence). The CDR3 is 15 amino acids. Note on this clone: Its antigen is undetermined.

Study results and caveats: Previous analysis showed most TCR beta V segments were productive about 87% or about 30% of the time. Rare TCR sequences predominated, though certain public TCRs were found in many donors. Follow-up analysis seemed to connect common viral pathogens with several of the most significant clusters identified.

This rearrangement joins TRBV13 to TRBJ2-5, with 11 bases that match TRBD1. Sequenced input: PBMCs. The source of this sequence is a woman between 18 and 29 years old in good health and CMV-seropositive. The CDR3 DNA sequence: TGTGCCAGCAGCTCCCCGGACAGGGGGCGAGAGACCCAGTACTTC. Translating gives CASSSPDRGRETQYF. Full variable domain (missing parts from reference TRBV13 and TRBJ2-5): AAGVIQSPRHLIKEKRETATLKCYPIPRHDTVYWYQQGPGQDPQFLISFYEKMQSDKGSIPDRFSAQQFSDYHSELNMSSLELGDSALYFCASSSPDRGRETQYFGPGTRLLVL.